Shown below are 28 T cell receptor beta chains from a single sample sequenced in a study of blood T cell repertoires in COVID-19. Libraries were prepared by immunoSEQ multiplex PCR; TCRdb keeps only in-frame clonotypes and omits some of them. The sample shows about 170,000 clones, more than 70% of them seen only once. The sequencing input was PBMCs or T cells enriched from blood (not recorded which). These receptors all stem from a woman between 50 and 59 years old in a cohort exposed to, infected with or recovered from COVID-19 (not recorded which).

The chain joins TRBV9 to TRBJ2-7; D is possibly TRBD2 (6 bases). Trimming removed 3 bases from V and 1 base from J, with 14 bases in between. This CDR3 is 15 amino acids long. The V gene's germline CDR1 is SGDLS and CDR2 YYNGEE. CDR3 in amino acids: CASSGGGATSYEQYF. The CDR3, as DNA: TGTGCCAGCAGCGGCGGCGGGGCTACATCCTACGAGCAGTACTTC.

CDR3 bases: TGTGCCAGCAGCCCCTCAGGGTATGGGGAAAAACTGTTTTTT. This encodes CASSPSGYGEKLFF. V usage is TRBV13 and J usage is TRBJ1-4, with D tentatively TRBD1 (5 bases). The CDR3 is 14 amino acids. Germline CDR1 is PRHDT and CDR2 is FYEKMQ (reference sequence). V lost 5 bases to trimming and J lost 8 bases, with 15 bases between them.

The chain recombines TRBV25-1 with TRBJ1-1; 7 positions agree with TRBD1. CDR1 is MGHDK and CDR2 is SYGVNS in the germline V gene. The CDR3 is 14 amino acids. With V trimmed by 8 bases and J by 6 bases, 12 bases remained unmatched. The CDR3 coding sequence is TGTGCCAGCTCCCCCGGACAGGCTCACGCTGAAGCTTTCTTT. Amino acids: CASSPGQAHAEAFF. The full variable domain, with the rest looked up from reference TRBV25-1 and TRBJ1-1, is EADIYQTPRYLVIGTGKKITLECSQTMGHDKMYWYQQDPGMELHLIHYSYGVNSTEKGDLSSESTVSRIRTEHFPLTLESARPSHTSQYLCASSPGQAHAEAFFGQGTRLTVV.

This clone was detected only a few times. The J gene is TRBJ1-2, the V gene TRBV7-2, with D possibly being TRBD1 (6 bases). CDR3 length: 15 residues. With 5 bases removed from V and 1 base from J, the gap between germline ends came to 14 bases. Germline V gene lookup returns CDR1 SGHTA and CDR2 FQGNSA. The CDR3 DNA sequence: TGTGCCAGCAGCCCGAGAGGGGGGGATAACTATGGCTACACCTTC. This gives the protein CASSPRGGDNYGYTF.

The rearrangement uses TRBV20-1 and TRBJ2-1, with TRBD2 matching over 9 bases. The J segment lost 6 bases and the V segment lost 3 bases, leaving 9 bases of the junction unmatched. CDR1 is DFQATT, CDR2 SNEGSKA, per germline (reference sequence). This CDR3 is 15 amino acids long. The CDR3 protein is CSASGWSGRSNEQFF. CDR3 sequence (DNA): TGCAGTGCTAGTGGGTGGAGCGGGAGGAGCAATGAGCAGTTCTTC.

The rearrangement uses TRBV2 and TRBJ1-1, with D uncertain. This CDR3 spans 14 amino acids. Trimming cost V 4 bases and J 1 base, with 10 bases left between them. The V gene's germline CDR1 is SNHLY and CDR2 FYNNEI. The CDR3 here is CASSVYSRNTEAFF. The CDR3 DNA reads TGTGCCAGCAGTGTGTACAGTCGGAACACTGAAGCTTTCTTT.

The rearrangement joins TRBV20-1 to TRBJ2-5, with TRBD1 identical over 9 bases. V lost 6 bases, J lost 4 bases, and 9 bases stayed unmatched. Germline values: CDR1 DFQATT, CDR2 SNEGSKA (reference sequence). CDR3 length: 14 amino acids. The CDR3 sequence: CSASAGTGPETQYF. The CDR3 nucleotides read TGCAGTGCCAGTGCGGGGACAGGGCCAGAGACCCAGTACTTC.

The chain recombines TRBV28 with TRBJ2-1; TRBD2 might be the D (7 bases). The V and J ends lost 3 bases and 4 bases respectively, with 16 bases between them. Germline CDR1 and CDR2: MDHEN and SYDVKM. The CDR3 is made up of 16 amino acids. CDR3 coding DNA: TGTGCCAGCAGTTTTTCTACACGGGGGGCATACAATGAGCAGTTCTTC. It codes for CASSFSTRGAYNEQFF.

This chain joins TRBV29-1 and TRBJ2-2; 8 nucleotides match TRBD2. The CDR3 extends over 18 amino acids. The V gene end was trimmed by 3 bases and the J gene end by 5 bases; junction bases not matched to a gene: 17. Germline CDR1 SQVTM, CDR2 ANQGSEA. This chain's CDR3 is CSVDLGSWAGGDTGELFF. Written as DNA, the CDR3 is TGCAGCGTTGATCTGGGGTCGTGGGCGGGAGGTGATACCGGGGAGCTGTTTTTT.

The rearrangement uses TRBV6-2 or TRBV6-3 and TRBJ2-5, with TRBD2 identical over 9 bases. Germline lookup yields CDR1 MNHEY and CDR2 SVGEGT. The CDR3 has 16 residues. V was clipped by 0 bases and J by 1 base; unmatched bases: 3. The CDR3 protein is CASSYSRRGGQETQYF. The CDR3, as DNA: TGTGCCAGCAGTTACTCGAGGCGGGGGGGCCAAGAGACCCAGTACTTC.

V usage is TRBV24-1 and J usage is TRBJ2-5; 12 bases agree with TRBD1. Germline CDR1 is KGHDR and CDR2 is SFDVKD. Trimming at V came to 9 bases and at J to 4 bases, leaving 2 bases not matched to a gene. CDR3 length: 13 amino acids. CDR3 DNA: TGTGCCACCGGGACAGGGGGCATAGAGACCCAGTACTTC. Encoded protein: CATGTGGIETQYF.

This sequence joins TRBV5-5 and TRBJ2-5; maybe TRBD2 (6 bases). There are 14 residues in the CDR3. Trimming removed 2 bases at V and 5 bases at J, with 13 bases between. Germline V gene sequence: CDR1 SGHKS, CDR2 YYEKEE (reference sequence). The CDR3 DNA sequence: TGTGCCAGCAGCTTCTTTGCAGGGAGGGAGACCCAGTACTTC. Amino acids: CASSFFAGRETQYF.

This clone came up once. The J gene is TRBJ2-7, the V gene TRBV19; 7 bases fit TRBD1. V shed 5 bases, J shed 3 bases, and the junction held 13 bases outside the gene matches. This CDR3 has 16 amino acids. The V gene's germline CDR1 is LNHDA and CDR2 SQIVND (reference sequence). In DNA, the CDR3 is TGTGCCAGTAGTGCCCCACCACAGGGGTCTCTCTACGAGCAGTACTTC. This translates into CASSAPPQGSLYEQYF.

Only a few counts were recorded for this clone. This CDR3 is CAWSEREEQPQHF. CDR3 nucleotide sequence: TGTGCCTGGAGCGAGAGGGAAGAACAGCCCCAGCATTTT. V is TRBV30 and J is TRBJ1-5, with no clear D. Trimming pared 3 bases from V and 7 bases from J, leaving 13 bases between. The CDR3 extends over 13 amino acids. Per the germline V gene, CDR1 is GTSNPN and CDR2 is SVGIG (reference sequence).

This clone was seen a single time. The J gene is TRBJ2-3, the V gene TRBV4-3; D possibly corresponds to TRBD1 (6 bases). V lost 3 bases and J lost 2, with 15 bases in between. Looked up from germline, CDR1 is LGHNA and CDR2 is YSLEER. The CDR3 sequence is 16 residues long. CDR3 sequence: CASSQGANALTDTQYF. CDR3 nucleotides: TGCGCCAGCAGCCAGGGGGCTAACGCTCTCACAGATACGCAGTATTTT.

This clone has only a few counts. This chain links TRBV15 with TRBJ2-7; no reliable D call. Trimming took 0 bases from V and 6 from J, leaving 9 bases between them. Germline V gene sequence: CDR1 LNHNV, CDR2 YYDKDF (reference sequence). This CDR3 contains 13 residues. The CDR3 DNA reads as TGTGCCACCAGCAGAGATAGAGTCGGCGAGCAGTACTTC. This gives the protein CATSRDRVGEQYF.

The chain employs TRBV5-1 and TRBJ1-1, with TRBD1 identical over 11 bases. The CDR3 has 15 amino acids. The germline V gene has CDR1 SGHRS and CDR2 YFSETQ. The ends lost 4 bases at V and 6 bases at J; junction bases unmatched: 8. DNA for the CDR3: TGCGCCAGCAGCCCCGGACAGGGGGCGGGCGCTGAAGCTTTCTTT. As protein: CASSPGQGAGAEAFF.

The chain combines TRBV29-1 with TRBJ2-5; tentative D call: TRBD1 (6 bases). Trimming shortened V by 5 bases and J by 4 bases, and 14 bases separated the two germline ends. This CDR3 has 13 amino acids. Germline V gene lookup returns CDR1 SQVTM and CDR2 ANQGSEA. The CDR3 region is CSVTGSRSETQYF. CDR3 nucleotide sequence: TGCAGCGTTACAGGGAGTCGGTCAGAGACCCAGTACTTC.

This chain uses TRBV6-5 with TRBJ1-5; D gene ambiguous. CDR1 MNHEY and CDR2 SVGAGI come from the germline V gene. Deletions cut 2 bases from V and 4 bases from J, with 6 bases between. The CDR3 is 13 residues long. The CDR3 DNA is TGTGCCAGCAGTTACAAGGAGAATCAGCCCCAGCATTTT. Its protein product is CASSYKENQPQHF.

This clone has only one observation. The chain links TRBV7-8 to TRBJ1-6; TRBD1 matches at 8 bases. Germline-derived CDR1 and CDR2 are SGHVS and FQNEAQ. This CDR3 is built from 16 residues. Germline trimming cut 3 bases from V and 5 bases from J; bases unmatched to any gene: 6. The DNA of the CDR3 is TGTGCCAGCAGCTTGGGATGGGGACAGGATAATTCACCCCTCCACTTT. Translation: CASSLGWGQDNSPLHF.

This clone appeared a few times. The rearrangement uses TRBV9 and TRBJ1-6, with TRBD1 matching 7 bases. Germline assignment: CDR1 SGDLS and CDR2 YYNGEE. V lost 0 bases and J lost 6; bases outside the gene matches: 12. The CDR3 length is 18 residues. This CDR3 reads CASSVGVRGNGANSPLHF. For the CDR3, the DNA is TGTGCCAGCAGCGTAGGTGTCAGGGGGAATGGTGCTAATTCACCCCTCCACTTT.

This clone appeared a few times. The chain is built from TRBV5-1 and TRBJ2-1; possibly TRBD2 for D (5 bases). CDR3 length: 13 residues. Germline loops: CDR1 SGHRS, CDR2 YFSETQ. Trimming cost V 5 bases and J 4 bases, with 10 bases left between them. The CDR3 coding sequence is TGCGCCAGCAGTCGGGATTTTTACAATGAGCAGTTCTTC. Protein: CASSRDFYNEQFF.

CDR3 nucleotide sequence: TGTGCCAGCAGGCCTGGACTAGCGGAAACCTCCTACAATGAGCAGTTCTTC. Its translation is CASRPGLAETSYNEQFF. The chain links TRBV13 to TRBJ2-1; 10 bases are shared with TRBD2. CDR1 PRHDT and CDR2 FYEKMQ come from the germline V gene (reference sequence). J was trimmed by 0 bases and V by 6 bases; bases with no gene match: 8. The CDR3 is made up of 17 amino acids. The whole variable domain, remainder taken from reference TRBV13 and TRBJ2-1, is AAGVIQSPRHLIKEKRETATLKCYPIPRHDTVYWYQQGPGQDPQFLISFYEKMQSDKGSIPDRFSAQQFSDYHSELNMSSLELGDSALYFCASRPGLAETSYNEQFFGPGTRLTVL.

The chain has TRBV28 and TRBJ1-6, with 11 bases matching TRBD1. V trimming: 5 bases; J trimming: 7 bases; junction bases outside the gene matches: 7. Germline CDR1 reads MDHEN; CDR2 reads SYDVKM. CDR3 length: 16 residues. CDR3 sequence reads: CASSRGGQGVNSPLHF. The CDR3 DNA reads TGTGCCAGCAGTCGGGGGGGACAGGGGGTGAATTCACCCCTCCACTTT.

V usage is TRBV10-3 and J usage is TRBJ1-1, with D perhaps matching TRBD1 (6 bases). CDR1 is ENHRY and CDR2 is SYGVKD in the germline V gene. Trimming left V 3 bases short and J 1 base short, with 18 bases between. The length of the CDR3 is 17 residues. Here the CDR3 reads CAISDTLKGGKNTEAFF. The DNA of the CDR3 is TGTGCCATCAGTGATACTCTTAAGGGGGGGAAGAACACTGAAGCTTTCTTT.

The V gene is TRBV14, the J gene TRBJ1-5, with D perhaps TRBD1 (5 bases). Germline CDR1 and CDR2: SGHDN and FVKESK. The CDR3 is 16 amino acids. Between the trimmed V and J ends, which lost 0 bases and 1 base, there was a span of 10 bases. The CDR3 loop reads CASSQDAGVSNQPQHF. In DNA, the CDR3 is TGTGCCAGCAGCCAAGATGCGGGGGTAAGCAATCAGCCCCAGCATTTT.

This sequence joins TRBV19 and TRBJ1-4; D is undetermined. Germline V gene data show CDR1 as LNHDA and CDR2 as SQIVND (reference sequence). V lost 10 bases, J lost 0 bases, and 9 bases lay in between. The CDR3 has 13 residues. This CDR3 reads CATSVATNEKLFF. The CDR3, as DNA: TGTGCCACCTCCGTTGCAACTAATGAAAAACTGTTTTTT. The whole variable domain, filled in from reference TRBV19 and TRBJ1-4, reads DGGITQSPKYLFRKEGQNVTLSCEQNLNHDAMYWYRQDPGQGLRLIYYSQIVNDFQKGDIAEGYSVSREKKESFPLTVTSAQKNPTAFYLCATSVATNEKLFFGSGTQLSVL.

This chain uses TRBV6-5 with TRBJ2-7; TRBD2 agrees at 9 bases. After removal of 0 bases from V and 7 bases from J, the junction contained 10 bases not matched to a gene. CDR1 and CDR2 from the germline V gene are MNHEY and SVGAGI. There are 16 residues in the CDR3. The CDR3 loop is CASSYSDSGSRGEQYF. CDR3 nucleotide sequence: TGTGCCAGCAGTTACTCGGATAGCGGGAGCCGAGGGGAGCAGTACTTC.